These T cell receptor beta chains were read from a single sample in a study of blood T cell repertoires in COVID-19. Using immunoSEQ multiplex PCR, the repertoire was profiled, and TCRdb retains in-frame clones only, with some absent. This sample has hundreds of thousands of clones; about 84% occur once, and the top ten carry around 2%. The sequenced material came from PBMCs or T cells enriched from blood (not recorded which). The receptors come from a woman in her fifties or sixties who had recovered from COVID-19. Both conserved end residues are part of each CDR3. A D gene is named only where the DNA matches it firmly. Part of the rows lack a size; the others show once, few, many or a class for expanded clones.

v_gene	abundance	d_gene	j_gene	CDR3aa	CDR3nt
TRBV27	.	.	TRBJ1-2	CASSLQGHGYTF	TGTGCCAGCAGTCTACAGGGACATGGCTACACCTTC
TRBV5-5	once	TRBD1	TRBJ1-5	CASSRGPQGFSNQPQHF	TGTGCCAGCAGCCGTGGTCCACAGGGGTTTAGCAATCAGCCCCAGCATTTT
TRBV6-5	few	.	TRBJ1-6	CASSYSQGQGSPLHF	TGTGCCAGCAGTTACTCGCAGGGTCAAGGATCACCCCTCCACTTT
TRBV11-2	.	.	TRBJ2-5	CASSAGSAWAGTQYF	TGTGCCAGCAGCGCCGGTAGTGCATGGGCCGGGACCCAGTACTTC
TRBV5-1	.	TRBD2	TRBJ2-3	CASKWASGTDTQYF	TGCGCCAGCAAGTGGGCTAGCGGGACAGATACGCAGTATTTT
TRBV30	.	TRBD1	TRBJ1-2	CASIGRGTGGYGYTF	TGTGCCTCTATCGGCCGAGGGACAGGCGGCTATGGCTACACCTTC
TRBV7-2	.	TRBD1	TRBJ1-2	CASSPGQENYGYTF	TGTGCCAGCTCACCGGGACAGGAGAACTATGGCTACACCTTC
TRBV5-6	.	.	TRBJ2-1	CASSRLELKSYNEQFF	TGTGCCAGCAGTAGACTAGAATTAAAATCCTACAATGAGCAGTTCTTC
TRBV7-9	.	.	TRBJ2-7	CASSRTEFSYEQYF	TGTGCCAGCTCCCGCACGGAGTTCTCCTACGAGCAGTACTTC
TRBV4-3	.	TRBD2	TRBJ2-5	CASSQGRTSGQETQYF	TGCGCCAGCAGCCAAGGTAGGACTAGCGGACAAGAGACCCAGTACTTC
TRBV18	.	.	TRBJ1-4	CASSPPENEKLFF	TGTGCCAGCTCACCACCGGAGAATGAAAAACTGTTTTTT
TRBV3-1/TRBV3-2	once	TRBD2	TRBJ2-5	CASSTGLAGRETQYF	TGTGCCAGCAGCACCGGACTAGCGGGAAGGGAGACCCAGTACTTC
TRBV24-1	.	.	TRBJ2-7	CATSVPSYGQYF	TGTGCCACCAGTGTTCCGAGCTACGGGCAGTACTTC
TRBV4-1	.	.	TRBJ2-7	CASSQGEAGPAVHEQYF	TGCGCCAGCAGCCAAGGCGAGGCGGGGCCGGCGGTCCACGAGCAGTACTTC
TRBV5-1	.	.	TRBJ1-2	CASSQAGYGYTF	TGCGCCAGCAGCCAAGCGGGCTATGGCTACACCTTC
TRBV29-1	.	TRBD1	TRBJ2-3	CSVEDRRAGGLDTQYF	TGCAGCGTTGAAGATAGGAGGGCAGGGGGCCTAGATACGCAGTATTTT
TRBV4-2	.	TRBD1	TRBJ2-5	CASSHLLRGRSIIGTQYF	TGTGCCAGCAGCCACCTTTTGAGGGGGCGTAGCATTATAGGGACCCAGTACTTC
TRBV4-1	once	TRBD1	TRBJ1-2	CASSRWTGPGKGGYTF	TGCGCCAGCAGTCGGTGGACAGGGCCAGGGAAAGGAGGCTACACCTTC
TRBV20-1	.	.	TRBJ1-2	CSAKGGYGYTF	TGCAGTGCTAAAGGGGGCTATGGCTACACCTTC
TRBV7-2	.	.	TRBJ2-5	CASRDGRVVGGETQYF	TGTGCCAGCAGGGACGGCAGGGTGGTAGGAGGGGAGACCCAGTACTTC
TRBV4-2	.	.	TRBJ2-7	CASSQEVGPTEQYF	TGTGCCAGCAGCCAAGAAGTGGGCCCCACCGAGCAGTACTTC
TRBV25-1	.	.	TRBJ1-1	CASSDSRYDTEAFF	TGTGCCAGCAGTGACTCACGCTATGACACTGAAGCTTTCTTT
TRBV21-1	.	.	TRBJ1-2	CASRGGQINYGYTF	TGTGCCAGCAGAGGGGGACAGATAAACTATGGCTACACCTTC
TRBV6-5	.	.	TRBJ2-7	CATPKGGGWDEQYF	TGTGCCACCCCTAAGGGAGGGGGTTGGGACGAGCAGTACTTC
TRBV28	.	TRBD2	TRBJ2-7	CASSPTVAGAHEQYF	TGTGCCAGCAGTCCCACCGTAGCGGGAGCCCACGAGCAGTACTTC
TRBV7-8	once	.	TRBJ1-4	CASSLVGRTTNEKLFF	TGTGCCAGCAGCTTAGTTGGCAGGACAACTAATGAAAAACTGTTTTTT
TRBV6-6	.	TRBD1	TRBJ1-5	CASSRGQGQPQHF	TGTGCCAGCAGTCGGGGACAGGGCCAGCCCCAGCATTTT
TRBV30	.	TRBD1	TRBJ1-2	CAWSVGQGELYGYTF	TGTGCCTGGAGTGTGGGGCAGGGGGAACTCTATGGCTACACCTTC
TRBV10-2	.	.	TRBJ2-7	CASRETGGHEQYF	TGCGCCAGCAGGGAGACCGGGGGACACGAGCAGTACTTC
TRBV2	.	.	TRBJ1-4	CASSREVTNEKLFF	TGTGCCAGCAGTAGGGAGGTAACTAATGAAAAACTGTTTTTT
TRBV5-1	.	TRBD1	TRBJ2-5	CASSMDRAGETQYF	TGCGCCAGCAGCATGGACAGGGCTGGGGAGACCCAGTACTTC
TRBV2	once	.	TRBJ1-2	CASRLGGASGYTF	TGTGCCAGCAGACTTGGGGGCGCGTCCGGCTACACCTTC
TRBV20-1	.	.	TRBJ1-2	CSAPTQGGYTF	TGCAGTGCTCCAACCCAGGGTGGCTACACCTTC
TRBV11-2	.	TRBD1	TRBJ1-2	CASSADRGLGYTF	TGTGCCAGCAGCGCCGACAGGGGGCTTGGCTACACCTTC
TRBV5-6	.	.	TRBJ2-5	CASSPGFGPGIEAQYF	TGTGCCAGCAGCCCCGGGTTTGGACCGGGAATCGAGGCCCAGTACTTC
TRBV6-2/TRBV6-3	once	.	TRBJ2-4	CASSYRLSGLGSNIQYF	TGTGCCAGCAGTTACCGGCTATCGGGACTGGGGTCAAACATTCAGTACTTC
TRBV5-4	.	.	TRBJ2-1	CASSLAGDRFF	TGTGCCAGCAGCTTGGCCGGAGACCGGTTCTTC
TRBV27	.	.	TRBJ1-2	CASSPLEGNNYGYTF	TGTGCCAGCAGCCCTCTAGAGGGTAATAACTATGGCTACACCTTC
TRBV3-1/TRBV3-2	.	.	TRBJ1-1	CASIESGGMNTEAFF	TGTGCCAGCATCGAAAGTGGGGGGATGAACACTGAAGCTTTCTTT
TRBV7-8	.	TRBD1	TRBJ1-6	CASSRPGTGSLGNSPLHF	TGTGCCAGCAGCCGCCCCGGGACAGGATCTCTAGGGAATTCACCCCTCCACTTT
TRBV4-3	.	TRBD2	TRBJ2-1	CASSQDQGGGWNEQFF	TGCGCCAGCAGCCAAGATCAGGGCGGGGGGTGGAATGAGCAGTTCTTC